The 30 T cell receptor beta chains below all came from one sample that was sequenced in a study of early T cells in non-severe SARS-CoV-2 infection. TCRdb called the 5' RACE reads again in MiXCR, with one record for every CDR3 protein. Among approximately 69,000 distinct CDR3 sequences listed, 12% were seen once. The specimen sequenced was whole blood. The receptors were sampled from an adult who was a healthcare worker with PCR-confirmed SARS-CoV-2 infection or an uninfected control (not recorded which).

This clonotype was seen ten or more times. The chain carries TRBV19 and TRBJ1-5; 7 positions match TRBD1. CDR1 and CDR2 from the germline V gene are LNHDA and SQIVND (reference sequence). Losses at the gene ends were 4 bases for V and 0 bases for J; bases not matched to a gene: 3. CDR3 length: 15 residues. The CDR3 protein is CASSRQGFSNQPQHF. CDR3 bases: TGTGCCAGTAGTAGACAGGGATTTAGCAATCAGCCCCAGCATTTT.

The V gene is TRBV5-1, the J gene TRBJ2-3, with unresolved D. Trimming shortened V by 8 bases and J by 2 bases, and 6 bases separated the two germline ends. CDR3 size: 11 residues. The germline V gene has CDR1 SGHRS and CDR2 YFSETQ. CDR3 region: CASTNTDTQYF. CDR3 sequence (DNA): TGCGCCAGTACCAACACAGATACGCAGTATTTT.

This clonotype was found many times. The DNA for the CDR3 is TGTGCCAGCAGCTTCATAGCGGGAGGGGGCACAGATACGCAGTATTTT. Translated: CASSFIAGGGTDTQYF. The chain links TRBV9 to TRBJ2-3, with 11 bases fitting TRBD2. Germline V gene sequence: CDR1 SGDLS, CDR2 YYNGEE. J gave up 1 base and V 4 bases, and 5 bases lay outside the gene matches. This CDR3 has 16 residues.

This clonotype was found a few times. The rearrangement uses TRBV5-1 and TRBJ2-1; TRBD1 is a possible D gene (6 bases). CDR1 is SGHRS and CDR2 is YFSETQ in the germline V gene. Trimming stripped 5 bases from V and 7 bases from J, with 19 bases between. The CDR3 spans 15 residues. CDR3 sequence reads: CASSLLAGVGNEQFF. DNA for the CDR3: TGCGCCAGCAGTCTCCTGGCAGGGGTAGGGAATGAGCAGTTCTTC.

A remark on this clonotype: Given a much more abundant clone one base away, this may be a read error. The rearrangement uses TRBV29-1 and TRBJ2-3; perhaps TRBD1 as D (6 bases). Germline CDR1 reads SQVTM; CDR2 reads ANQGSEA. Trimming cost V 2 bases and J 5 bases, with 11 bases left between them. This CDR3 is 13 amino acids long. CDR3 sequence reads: CSVERQAGDTQYF. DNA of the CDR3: TGCAGCGTTGAACGACAGGCGGGAGATACGCAGTATTTT.

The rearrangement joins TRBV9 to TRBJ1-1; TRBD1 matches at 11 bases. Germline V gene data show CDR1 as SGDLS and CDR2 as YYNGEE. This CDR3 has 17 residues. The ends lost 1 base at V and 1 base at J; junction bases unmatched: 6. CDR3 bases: TGTGCCAGCAGCGTAAGGACAGGGGGCTTGGCGAACACTGAAGCTTTCTTT. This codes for CASSVRTGGLANTEAFF.

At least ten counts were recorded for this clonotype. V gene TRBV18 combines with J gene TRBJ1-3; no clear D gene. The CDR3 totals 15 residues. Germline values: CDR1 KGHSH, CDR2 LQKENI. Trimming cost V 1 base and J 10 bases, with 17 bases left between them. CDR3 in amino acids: CASSPQLPEHWTIYF. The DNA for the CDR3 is TGTGCCAGCTCACCACAGCTTCCGGAACATTGGACCATATATTTT.

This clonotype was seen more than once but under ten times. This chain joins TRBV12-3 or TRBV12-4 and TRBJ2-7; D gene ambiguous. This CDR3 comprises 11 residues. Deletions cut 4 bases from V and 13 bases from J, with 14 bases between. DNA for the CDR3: TGTGCCAGCAGTTCGACGGACGTTCGTTACTTC. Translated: CASSSTDVRYF.

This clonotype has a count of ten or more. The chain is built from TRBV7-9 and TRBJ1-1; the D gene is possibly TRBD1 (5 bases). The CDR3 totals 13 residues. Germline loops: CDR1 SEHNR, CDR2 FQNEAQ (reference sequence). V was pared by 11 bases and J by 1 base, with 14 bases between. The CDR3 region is CAATPGSNTEAFF. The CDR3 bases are TGTGCCGCTACCCCAGGGTCGAACACTGAAGCTTTCTTT.

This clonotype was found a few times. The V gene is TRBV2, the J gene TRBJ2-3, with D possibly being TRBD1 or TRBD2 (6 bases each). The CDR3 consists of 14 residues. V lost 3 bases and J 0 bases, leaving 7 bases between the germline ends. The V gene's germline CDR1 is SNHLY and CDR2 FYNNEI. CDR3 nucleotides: TGTGCCAGCAGTGACGGGGGCAGCACAGATACGCAGTATTTT. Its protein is CASSDGGSTDTQYF. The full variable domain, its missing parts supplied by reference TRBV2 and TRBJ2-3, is EPEVTQTPSHQVTQMGQEVILRCVPISNHLYFYWYRQILGQKVEFLVSFYNNEISEKSEIFDDQFSVERPDGSNFTLKIRSTKLEDSAMYFCASSDGGSTDTQYFGPGTRLTVL.

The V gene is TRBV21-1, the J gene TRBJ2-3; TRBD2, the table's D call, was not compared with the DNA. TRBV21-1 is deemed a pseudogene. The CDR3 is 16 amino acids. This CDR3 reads CASRGEGDEISDTQYF. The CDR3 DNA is TGTGCCAGCCGAGGGGAGGGGGACGAAATATCAGATACGCAGTATTTT.

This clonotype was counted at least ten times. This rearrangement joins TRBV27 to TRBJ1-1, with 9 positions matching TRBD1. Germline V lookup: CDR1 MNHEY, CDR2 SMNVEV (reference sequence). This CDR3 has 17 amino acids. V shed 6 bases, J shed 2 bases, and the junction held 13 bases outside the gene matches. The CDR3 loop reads CASSSLTGGGLNTEAFF. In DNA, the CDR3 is TGTGCCAGCAGCAGCCTTACAGGGGGCGGCCTAAACACTGAAGCTTTCTTT.

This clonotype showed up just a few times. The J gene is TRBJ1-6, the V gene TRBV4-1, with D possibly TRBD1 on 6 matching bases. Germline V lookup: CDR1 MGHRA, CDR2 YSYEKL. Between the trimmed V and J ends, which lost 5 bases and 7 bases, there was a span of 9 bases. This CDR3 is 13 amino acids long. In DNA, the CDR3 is TGCGCCAGCAGCGGGACATTCAATTCACCCCTCCACTTT. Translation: CASSGTFNSPLHF.

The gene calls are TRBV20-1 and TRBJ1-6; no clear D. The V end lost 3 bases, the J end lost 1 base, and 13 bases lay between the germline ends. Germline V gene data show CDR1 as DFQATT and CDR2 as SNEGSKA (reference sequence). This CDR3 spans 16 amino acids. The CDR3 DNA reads TGCAGTGCTAGGAGAGGTATCGAATCCTATAATTCACCCCTCCACTTT. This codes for CSARRGIESYNSPLHF.

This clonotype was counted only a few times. CDR3 nucleotides: TGTGCCAGCAGGGGGAGGGGCGCAGATACGCAGTATTTT. Amino acid sequence: CASRGRGADTQYF. The chain combines TRBV12-3 or TRBV12-4 with TRBJ2-3; 7 bases map to TRBD2. CDR3 size: 13 residues. Trimming cost V 6 bases and J 4 bases; bases outside gene matches: 4.

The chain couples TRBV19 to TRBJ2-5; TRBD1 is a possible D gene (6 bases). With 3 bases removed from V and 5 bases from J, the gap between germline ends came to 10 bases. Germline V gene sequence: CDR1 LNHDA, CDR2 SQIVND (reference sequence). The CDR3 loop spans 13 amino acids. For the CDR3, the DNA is TGTGCCAGTAGTATGGGGGCAGGCGAGACCCAGTACTTC. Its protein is CASSMGAGETQYF.

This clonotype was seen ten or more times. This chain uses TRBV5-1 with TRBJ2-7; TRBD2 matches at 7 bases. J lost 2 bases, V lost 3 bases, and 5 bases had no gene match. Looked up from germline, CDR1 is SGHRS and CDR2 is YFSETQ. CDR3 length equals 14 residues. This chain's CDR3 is CASSYGTTTYEQYF. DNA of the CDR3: TGCGCCAGCAGCTACGGGACTACAACCTACGAGCAGTACTTC.

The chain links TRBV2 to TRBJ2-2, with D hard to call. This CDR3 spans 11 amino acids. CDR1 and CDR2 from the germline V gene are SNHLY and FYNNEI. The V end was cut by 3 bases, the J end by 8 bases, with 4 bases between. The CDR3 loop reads CASSDRGELFF. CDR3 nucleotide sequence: TGTGCCAGCAGTGATAGAGGGGAGCTGTTTTTT. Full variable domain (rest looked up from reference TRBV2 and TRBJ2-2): EPEVTQTPSHQVTQMGQEVILRCVPISNHLYFYWYRQILGQKVEFLVSFYNNEISEKSEIFDDQFSVERPDGSNFTLKIRSTKLEDSAMYFCASSDRGELFFGEGSRLTVL.

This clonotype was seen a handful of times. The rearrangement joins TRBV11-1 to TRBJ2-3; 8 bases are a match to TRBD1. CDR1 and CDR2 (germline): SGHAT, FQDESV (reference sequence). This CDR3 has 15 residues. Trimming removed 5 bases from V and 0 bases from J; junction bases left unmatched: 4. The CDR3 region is CASSPGQGSTDTQYF. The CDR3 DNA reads TGTGCCAGCAGCCCCGGACAGGGTAGCACAGATACGCAGTATTTT.

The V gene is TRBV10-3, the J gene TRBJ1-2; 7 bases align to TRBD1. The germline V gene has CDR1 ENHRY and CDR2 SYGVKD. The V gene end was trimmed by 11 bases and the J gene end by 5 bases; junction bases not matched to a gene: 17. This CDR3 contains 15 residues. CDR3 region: CAASQKTGQGYGYTF. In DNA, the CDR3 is TGTGCCGCGTCTCAAAAGACAGGGCAAGGGTATGGCTACACCTTC.

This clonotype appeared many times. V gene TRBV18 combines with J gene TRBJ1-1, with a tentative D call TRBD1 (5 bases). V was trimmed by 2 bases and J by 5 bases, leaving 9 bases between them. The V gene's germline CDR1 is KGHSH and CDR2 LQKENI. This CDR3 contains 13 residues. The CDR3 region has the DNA TGTGCCAGCTCACCAGGGACGGGTACTGAAGCTTTCTTT. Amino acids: CASSPGTGTEAFF.

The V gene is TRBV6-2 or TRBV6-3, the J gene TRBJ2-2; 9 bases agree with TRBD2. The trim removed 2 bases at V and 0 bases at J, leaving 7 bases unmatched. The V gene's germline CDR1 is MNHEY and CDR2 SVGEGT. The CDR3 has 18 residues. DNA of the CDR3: TGTGCCAGCAGTTACGATCTTAGCGGGAGCTCGAACACCGGGGAGCTGTTTTTT. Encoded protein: CASSYDLSGSSNTGELFF.

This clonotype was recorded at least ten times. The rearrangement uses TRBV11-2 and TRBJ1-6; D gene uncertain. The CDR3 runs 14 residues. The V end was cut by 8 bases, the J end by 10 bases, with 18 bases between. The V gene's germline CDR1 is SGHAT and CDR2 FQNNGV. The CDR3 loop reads CASASPRRESPLHF. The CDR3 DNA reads TGTGCCAGCGCGAGCCCCAGACGGGAATCACCCCTCCACTTT.

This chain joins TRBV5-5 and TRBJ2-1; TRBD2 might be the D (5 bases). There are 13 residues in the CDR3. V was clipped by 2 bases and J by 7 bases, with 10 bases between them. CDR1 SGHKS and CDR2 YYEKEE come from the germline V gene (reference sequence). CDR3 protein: CASSLLSGNEQFF. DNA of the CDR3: TGTGCCAGCAGCTTATTGTCGGGGAATGAGCAGTTCTTC.

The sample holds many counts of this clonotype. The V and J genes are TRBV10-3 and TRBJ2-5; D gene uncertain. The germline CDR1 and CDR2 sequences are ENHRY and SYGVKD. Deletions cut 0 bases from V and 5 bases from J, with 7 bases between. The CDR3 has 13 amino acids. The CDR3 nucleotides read TGTGCCATCAGTGAGTCCCCGCCGGAGACCCAGTACTTC. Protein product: CAISESPPETQYF.

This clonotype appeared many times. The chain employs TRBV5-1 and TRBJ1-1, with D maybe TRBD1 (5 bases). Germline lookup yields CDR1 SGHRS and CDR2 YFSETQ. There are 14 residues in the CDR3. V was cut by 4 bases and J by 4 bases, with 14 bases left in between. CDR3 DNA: TGCGCCAGCAGCACGGGACTATCTTTCACTGAAGCTTTCTTT. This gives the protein CASSTGLSFTEAFF.

CDR3 loop: CASSLRQPVETQYF. CDR3 sequence (DNA): TGTGCCAGCAGCTTACGACAGCCTGTGGAGACCCAGTACTTC. The rearrangement uses TRBV7-9 and TRBJ2-5, with D possibly TRBD1 on 5 matching bases. V lost 2 bases to trimming and J lost 5 bases, with 12 bases between them. This CDR3 comprises 14 residues. Germline lookup yields CDR1 SEHNR and CDR2 FQNEAQ (reference sequence).

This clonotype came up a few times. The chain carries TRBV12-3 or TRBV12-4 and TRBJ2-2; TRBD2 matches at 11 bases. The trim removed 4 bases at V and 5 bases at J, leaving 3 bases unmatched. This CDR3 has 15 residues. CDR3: CASSSTSGVTGELFF. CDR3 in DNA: TGTGCCAGCAGTTCGACTAGCGGGGTAACCGGGGAGCTGTTTTTT.

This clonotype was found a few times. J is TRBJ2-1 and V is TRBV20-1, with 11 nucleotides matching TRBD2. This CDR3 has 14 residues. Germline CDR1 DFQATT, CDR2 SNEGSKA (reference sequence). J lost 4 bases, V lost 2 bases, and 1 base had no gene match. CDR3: CSARLAGGYNEQFF. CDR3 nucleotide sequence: TGCAGTGCTAGACTAGCGGGGGGATACAATGAGCAGTTCTTC.

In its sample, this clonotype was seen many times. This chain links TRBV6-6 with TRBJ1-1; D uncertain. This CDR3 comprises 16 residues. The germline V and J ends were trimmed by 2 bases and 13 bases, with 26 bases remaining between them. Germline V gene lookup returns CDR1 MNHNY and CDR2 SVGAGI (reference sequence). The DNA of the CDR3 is TGTGCCAGCAGTTACAGCACAACATTTGATGGACTGAAGCTTTTCTTT. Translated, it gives CASSYSTTFDGLKLFF.